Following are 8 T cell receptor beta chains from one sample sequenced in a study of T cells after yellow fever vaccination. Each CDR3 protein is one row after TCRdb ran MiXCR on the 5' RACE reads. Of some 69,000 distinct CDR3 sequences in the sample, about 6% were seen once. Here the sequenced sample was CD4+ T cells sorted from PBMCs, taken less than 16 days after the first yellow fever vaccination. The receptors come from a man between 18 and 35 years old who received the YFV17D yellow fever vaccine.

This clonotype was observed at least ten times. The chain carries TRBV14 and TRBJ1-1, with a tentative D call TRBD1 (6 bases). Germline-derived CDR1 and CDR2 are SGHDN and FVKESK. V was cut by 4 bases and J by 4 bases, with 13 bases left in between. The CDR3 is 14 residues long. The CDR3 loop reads CASSPIQGPTEAFF. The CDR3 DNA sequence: TGTGCCAGCAGCCCAATCCAGGGGCCCACTGAAGCTTTCTTT.

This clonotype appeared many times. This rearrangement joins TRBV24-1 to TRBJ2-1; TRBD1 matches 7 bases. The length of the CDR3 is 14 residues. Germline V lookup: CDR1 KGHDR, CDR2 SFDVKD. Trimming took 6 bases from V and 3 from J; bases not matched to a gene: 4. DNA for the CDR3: TGTGCCACCAGTCCAGGGGGTTTCTACAATGAGCAGTTCTTC. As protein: CATSPGGFYNEQFF.

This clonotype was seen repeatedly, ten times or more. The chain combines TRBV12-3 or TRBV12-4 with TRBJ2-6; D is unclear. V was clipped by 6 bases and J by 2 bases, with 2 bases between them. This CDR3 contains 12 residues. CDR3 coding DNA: TGTGCCAGCAGCCCTGGGGCCAACGTCCTGACTTTC. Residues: CASSPGANVLTF.

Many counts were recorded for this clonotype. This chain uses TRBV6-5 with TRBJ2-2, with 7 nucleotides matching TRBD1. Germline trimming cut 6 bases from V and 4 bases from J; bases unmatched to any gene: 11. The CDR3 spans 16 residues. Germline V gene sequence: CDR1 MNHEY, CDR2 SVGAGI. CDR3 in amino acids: CASSYTGAHLTGELFF. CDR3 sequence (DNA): TGTGCCAGCAGCTATACAGGGGCCCATCTCACCGGGGAGCTGTTTTTT.

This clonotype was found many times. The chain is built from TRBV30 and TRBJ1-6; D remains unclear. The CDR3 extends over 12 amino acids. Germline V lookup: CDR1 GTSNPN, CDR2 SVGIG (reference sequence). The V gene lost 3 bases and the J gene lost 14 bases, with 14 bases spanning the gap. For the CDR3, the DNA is TGTGCCTGGAGCGGTCAGTGGGAATCCCTCCACTTT. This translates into CAWSGQWESLHF.

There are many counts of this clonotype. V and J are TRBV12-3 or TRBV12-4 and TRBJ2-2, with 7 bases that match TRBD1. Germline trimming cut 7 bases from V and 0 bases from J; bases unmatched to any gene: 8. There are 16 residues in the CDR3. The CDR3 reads CASIGTGTANTGELFF. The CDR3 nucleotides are TGTGCCAGCATTGGGACCGGGACAGCGAACACCGGGGAGCTGTTTTTT.

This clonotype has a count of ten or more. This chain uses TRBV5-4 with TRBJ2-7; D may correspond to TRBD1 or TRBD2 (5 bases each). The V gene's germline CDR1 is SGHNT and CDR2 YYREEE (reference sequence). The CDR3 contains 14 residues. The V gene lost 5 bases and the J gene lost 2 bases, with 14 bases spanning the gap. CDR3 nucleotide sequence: TGTGCCAGCAGTCCTTCGGGGCAGACCTACGAGCAGTACGTC. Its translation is CASSPSGQTYEQYV.

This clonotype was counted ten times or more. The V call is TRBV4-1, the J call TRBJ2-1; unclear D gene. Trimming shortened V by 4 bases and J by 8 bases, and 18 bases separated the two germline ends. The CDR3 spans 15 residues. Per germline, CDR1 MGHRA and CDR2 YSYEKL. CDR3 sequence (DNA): TGCGCCAGCAGCCTGCCGTTAGTTAGGGCCCATGAGCAGTTCTTC. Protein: CASSLPLVRAHEQFF.